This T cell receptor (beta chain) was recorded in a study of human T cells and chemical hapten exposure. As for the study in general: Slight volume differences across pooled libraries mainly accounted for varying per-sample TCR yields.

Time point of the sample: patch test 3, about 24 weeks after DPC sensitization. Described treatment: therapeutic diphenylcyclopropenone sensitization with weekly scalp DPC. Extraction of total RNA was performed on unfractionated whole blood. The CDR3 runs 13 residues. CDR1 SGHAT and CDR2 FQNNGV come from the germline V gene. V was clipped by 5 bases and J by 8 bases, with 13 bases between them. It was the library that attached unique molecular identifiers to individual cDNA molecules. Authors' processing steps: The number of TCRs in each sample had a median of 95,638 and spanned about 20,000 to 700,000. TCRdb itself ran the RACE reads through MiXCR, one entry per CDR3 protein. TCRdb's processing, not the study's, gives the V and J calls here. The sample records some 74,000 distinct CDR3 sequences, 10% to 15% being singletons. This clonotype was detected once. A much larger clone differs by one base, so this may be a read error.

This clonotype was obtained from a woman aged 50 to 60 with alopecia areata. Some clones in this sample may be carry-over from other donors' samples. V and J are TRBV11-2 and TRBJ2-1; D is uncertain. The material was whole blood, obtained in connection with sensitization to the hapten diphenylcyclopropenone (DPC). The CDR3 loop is CASSAIHGYEQFF. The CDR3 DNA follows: TGTGCCAGCAGCGCGATACACGGATATGAGCAGTTCTTC.